The 22 T cell receptor beta chains in this list originate from one sample, sequenced in a study of T cell responses to AZD1222 COVID-19 vaccine. The table came from immunoSEQ multiplex PCR; TCRdb's copy has only in-frame clones and leaves some out. This sample carries 150,000 or so clones, around nine tenths of them seen once, and the ten largest clones take 1.8%. The sequences come from peripheral blood, collected on day 0 of AZD1222 vaccination. These TCRs come from an adult in good health.

The V call is TRBV28, the J call TRBJ2-7; maybe TRBD1 (5 bases). V shed 7 bases and J shed 2 bases, with 18 bases lying between them. The length of the CDR3 is 15 residues. Germline loops: CDR1 MDHEN, CDR2 SYDVKM. The CDR3 is CASIPTLGLTYEQYF. CDR3 coding DNA: TGTGCCAGCATTCCTACTCTGGGGCTTACCTACGAGCAGTACTTC.

The V and J genes are TRBV6-5 and TRBJ2-3, with TRBD2 matching over 8 bases. Germline assignment: CDR1 MNHEY and CDR2 SVGAGI. This CDR3 contains 16 residues. With V trimmed by 2 bases and J by 0 bases, 4 bases remained unmatched. The CDR3 DNA sequence: TGTGCCAGCAGTTACACCACTAGCGGAAGCACAGATACGCAGTATTTT. This sequence encodes CASSYTTSGSTDTQYF.

This chain uses TRBV19 with TRBJ1-5; no clear D. CDR1 is LNHDA, CDR2 SQIVND, per germline (reference sequence). Between the trimmed V and J ends, which lost 3 bases and 1 base, there was a span of 13 bases. There are 16 residues in the CDR3. This CDR3 is CASSIWFIGSNQPQHF. The CDR3 nucleotides read TGTGCCAGTAGTATTTGGTTTATCGGAAGCAATCAGCCCCAGCATTTT. The variable domain in full, with the rest retrieved from reference TRBV19 and TRBJ1-5, is DGGITQSPKYLFRKEGQNVTLSCEQNLNHDAMYWYRQDPGQGLRLIYYSQIVNDFQKGDIAEGYSVSREKKESFPLTVTSAQKNPTAFYLCASSIWFIGSNQPQHFGDGTRLSIL.

The V gene is TRBV11-2, the J gene TRBJ1-3; 11 bases agree with TRBD1. The CDR3 covers 19 residues. Unmatched junction bases numbered 10, after V lost 2 bases and J lost 1 base. The germline CDR1 and CDR2 sequences are SGHAT and FQNNGV. Here the CDR3 reads CASSLQSPGTGGSGNTIYF. As DNA, the CDR3 is TGTGCCAGCAGCTTACAATCACCCGGGACAGGGGGTTCTGGAAACACCATATATTTT.

Here the CDR3 reads CASSSPGQGAKETQYF. CDR3 sequence (DNA): TGTGCCAGCAGTTCCCCGGGACAGGGGGCGAAAGAGACCCAGTACTTC. The V gene is TRBV28, the J gene TRBJ2-5, with 12 positions matching TRBD1. With 4 bases clipped from V and 3 bases from J, the junction kept 6 bases outside the gene matches. Looked up from germline, CDR1 is MDHEN and CDR2 is SYDVKM. The CDR3 totals 16 residues.

This clone was observed a few times. The gene calls are TRBV25-1 and TRBJ1-6, with a weak D call TRBD1 (5 bases). The CDR3 is 13 residues long. V was pared by 5 bases and J by 10 bases, with 12 bases between. Germline CDR1 is MGHDK and CDR2 is SYGVNS. CDR3 loop: CASSIFQGSPLHF. CDR3 DNA sequence: TGTGCCAGCAGTATCTTCCAGGGCTCACCCCTCCACTTT.

This chain connects TRBV24-1 to TRBJ2-5, with 11 bases lining up with TRBD2. The V gene's germline CDR1 is KGHDR and CDR2 SFDVKD. V lost 4 bases and J lost 2; bases outside the gene matches: 8. The CDR3 extends over 17 amino acids. The CDR3 DNA reads TGTGCCACCAGTGACCTCGGGACTAGCGGAGGTCAAGAGACCCAGTACTTC. This codes for CATSDLGTSGGQETQYF.

This rearrangement joins TRBV11-2 to TRBJ1-2; D is unclear. CDR1 is SGHAT and CDR2 is FQNNGV in the germline V gene. V was clipped by 1 base and J by 4 bases, with 13 bases between them. The CDR3 runs to 15 residues. In nucleotides, the CDR3 is TGTGCCAGCAGCTTAGGAACAATAAGTGGCTATGGCTACACCTTC. This encodes CASSLGTISGYGYTF.

The J gene is TRBJ2-7, the V gene TRBV20-1; 9 bases are shared with TRBD1. The ends lost 3 bases at V and 6 bases at J; junction bases unmatched: 9. The CDR3 consists of 14 residues. The germline V gene encodes CDR1 DFQATT and CDR2 SNEGSKA (reference sequence). CDR3 coding DNA: TGCAGTGCTAGTCCCCGGGGACAGGGAGGCGAGCAGTACTTC. It is translated as CSASPRGQGGEQYF.

The gene calls are TRBV28 and TRBJ1-2; no definite D call. Germline V CDR1 and CDR2: MDHEN, SYDVKM. V gave up 5 bases and J gave up 5 bases, with 18 bases separating them. There are 15 residues in the CDR3. The CDR3 loop is CASSPPLGRIYGYTF. The CDR3 DNA sequence: TGTGCCAGCAGTCCACCCCTGGGCAGGATATATGGCTACACCTTC.

The gene calls are TRBV4-2 and TRBJ2-3; 11 bases fit TRBD2. V shed 1 base and J 2 bases; nucleotides not matched to a gene: 11. The germline V gene has CDR1 LGHNA and CDR2 YNFKEQ. The CDR3 is 19 amino acids. CDR3 residues: CASSQGLYLLAGDTDTQYF. CDR3 nucleotides: TGTGCCAGCAGCCAAGGACTGTACCTACTAGCGGGAGACACAGATACGCAGTATTTT.

Regarding this clone: Other DNA sequences of this sample code for an identical CDR3. The chain links TRBV28 to TRBJ1-2; D remains ambiguous. V was trimmed by 3 bases and J by 4 bases, leaving 3 bases between them. Per the germline V gene, CDR1 is MDHEN and CDR2 is SYDVKM. This CDR3 region has 11 residues. CDR3 coding DNA: TGTGCCAGCAGTTTCGGCTATGGCTACACCTTC. Residues: CASSFGYGYTF.

This clone was recorded only once. The chain couples TRBV9 to TRBJ2-5; TRBD2 might be the D (6 bases). CDR1 is SGDLS and CDR2 is YYNGEE in the germline V gene. Trimming stripped 6 bases from V and 1 base from J, with 13 bases between. This CDR3 spans 14 amino acids. CDR3 in DNA: TGTGCCAGCAACCCTAGCGATCTCCAAGAGACCCAGTACTTC. Amino acid sequence: CASNPSDLQETQYF. Full variable domain (outside the CDR3, taken from reference TRBV9 and TRBJ2-5): DSGVTQTPKHLITATGQRVTLRCSPRSGDLSVYWYQQSLDQGLQFLIQYYNGEERAKGNILERFSAQQFPDLHSELNLSSLELGDSALYFCASNPSDLQETQYFGPGTRLLVL.

The chain links TRBV15 to TRBJ2-1; TRBD2 agrees at 9 bases. The CDR3 spans 19 residues. Germline loops: CDR1 LNHNV, CDR2 YYDKDF (reference sequence). J lost 5 bases, V lost 0 bases, and 14 bases had no gene match. The CDR3, as DNA: TGTGCCACCAGCAGAGAAAAGGGTAGCGGGAGACCAGTAGACAATGAGCAGTTCTTC. Protein sequence: CATSREKGSGRPVDNEQFF.

In this sample, this clone turned up once. The chain couples TRBV27 to TRBJ2-2; the D is unclear. The germline V gene has CDR1 MNHEY and CDR2 SMNVEV (reference sequence). V lost 1 base and J 3 bases, leaving 0 bases between the germline ends. This CDR3 has 12 amino acids. The CDR3 bases are TGTGCCAGCAGTTTATACACCGGGGAGCTGTTTTTT. Amino acid sequence: CASSLYTGELFF.

This chain links TRBV5-8 with TRBJ1-1; D call uncertain. The germline CDR1 and CDR2 sequences are SGHTS and YDEGEE. The V gene lost 0 bases and the J gene lost 0 bases, with 15 bases spanning the gap. This CDR3 is 17 amino acids long. The CDR3 region is CASSLATSGRMNTEAFF. For the CDR3, the DNA is TGTGCCAGCAGCTTGGCCACATCGGGTCGCATGAACACTGAAGCTTTCTTT.

This chain's CDR3 is CASGDRGTGETQYF. In DNA form, the CDR3 reads TGTGCCAGCGGCGACAGGGGAACCGGGGAGACCCAGTACTTC. The chain carries TRBV7-9 and TRBJ2-5; 8 positions agree with TRBD1. CDR3 length equals 14 residues. The ends lost 8 bases at V and 5 bases at J; junction bases unmatched: 10. Germline CDR1 SEHNR, CDR2 FQNEAQ (reference sequence).

The V call is TRBV5-8, the J call TRBJ2-7, with D unresolved. The germline V gene encodes CDR1 SGHTS and CDR2 YDEGEE. Deletions cut 1 base from V and 2 bases from J, with 10 bases between. The CDR3 runs to 14 residues. The CDR3 is CASSLRWVPYEQYF. CDR3 DNA: TGTGCCAGCAGCTTGCGGTGGGTCCCCTACGAGCAGTACTTC.

The chain combines TRBV19 with TRBJ2-7; D possibly uses TRBD1 or TRBD2 (5 bases each). Trimming removed 8 bases from V and 2 bases from J, with 16 bases in between. The CDR3 runs 14 residues. Germline V gene sequence: CDR1 LNHDA, CDR2 SQIVND (reference sequence). The CDR3 region is CASASTGTTYEQYF. DNA of the CDR3: TGTGCCAGTGCCTCAACCGGGACCACCTACGAGCAGTACTTC. The full variable domain, in which reference TRBV19 and TRBJ2-7 provide the parts outside the CDR3, is DGGITQSPKYLFRKEGQNVTLSCEQNLNHDAMYWYRQDPGQGLRLIYYSQIVNDFQKGDIAEGYSVSREKKESFPLTVTSAQKNPTAFYLCASASTGTTYEQYFGPGTRLTVT.

The V call is TRBV9, the J call TRBJ2-1, with 7 bases aligning to TRBD1. CDR3 length: 13 amino acids. Germline V gives CDR1 SGDLS, CDR2 YYNGEE. The trim removed 6 bases at V and 7 bases at J, leaving 7 bases unmatched. CDR3 coding DNA: TGTGCCAGCAACCTAGGGGGACAGAATGAGCAGTTCTTC. Protein sequence: CASNLGGQNEQFF.

The chain employs TRBV27 and TRBJ1-2; TRBD1 aligns across 7 bases. Germline V gene lookup returns CDR1 MNHEY and CDR2 SMNVEV (reference sequence). This CDR3 has 17 amino acids. After removal of 3 bases from V and 11 bases from J, the junction contained 21 bases not matched to a gene. CDR3 nucleotides: TGTGCCAGCAGTTTTATGAAGACAGGGCAAGTCCCGAAACGTTACACCTTC. Its protein product is CASSFMKTGQVPKRYTF.

The genes are TRBV18 and TRBJ1-1; no clear D gene. The CDR3 length is 12 residues. Germline loops: CDR1 KGHSH, CDR2 LQKENI. V was shortened by 1 base and J by 4 bases, with 4 bases between the two germline ends. CDR3 sequence (DNA): TGTGCCAGCTCACCACAGGGCACTGAAGCTTTCTTT. Translation gives CASSPQGTEAFF.